The text below deals with one T cell receptor (beta chain). What it binds is unknown. Germline V gene data show CDR1 as MGHDK and CDR2 as SYGVNS. The CDR3 has 11 amino acids. DNA is not recorded here. These data come from a study of synovial regulatory T cells in juvenile arthritis. Study-level information: Over five patients were on methotrexate and a few were untreated.

Study-wide results and limits: Compared with other blood Treg cells, inflammation-associated Treg cells had reduced TCR diversity.

Median disease duration was approximately seven years, range 0.2-19.1. TCRdb's table, derived via immunoSEQ multiplex PCR, lists solely in-frame clones and lacks some. The sample holds 8,000 to 10,000 clones. The chain employs TRBV25-1 and TRBJ1-3. The receptor's source is a donor aged 2-30 years with juvenile idiopathic arthritis. Material: Treg cells from blood. The subset: remaining (HLA-DR-negative) circulating blood Treg cells. The CDR3 loop is CASSVGGKVLF.